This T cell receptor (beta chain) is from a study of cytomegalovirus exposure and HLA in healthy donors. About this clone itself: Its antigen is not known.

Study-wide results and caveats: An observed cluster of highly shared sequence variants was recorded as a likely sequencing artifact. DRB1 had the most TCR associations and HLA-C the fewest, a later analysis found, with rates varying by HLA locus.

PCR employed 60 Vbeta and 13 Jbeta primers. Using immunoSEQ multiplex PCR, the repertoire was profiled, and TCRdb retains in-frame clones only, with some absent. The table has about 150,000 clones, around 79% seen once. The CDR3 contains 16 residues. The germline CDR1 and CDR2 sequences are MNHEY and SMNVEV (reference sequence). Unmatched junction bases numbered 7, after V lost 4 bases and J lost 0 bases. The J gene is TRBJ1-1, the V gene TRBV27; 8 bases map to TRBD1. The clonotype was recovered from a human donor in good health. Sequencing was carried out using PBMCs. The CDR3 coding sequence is TGTGCCAGCAGTTCCATCAGGGGGCCTTTGAACACTGAAGCTTTCTTT. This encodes CASSSIRGPLNTEAFF.